One and the same sample provided the 31 T cell receptor beta chains below, sequenced in a study of blood T cell repertoires in COVID-19 (dated by TCRdb to the early 2020s). Libraries were made using the immunoSEQ multiplex PCR assay. Imported from immuneACCESS, the table was reduced by TCRdb to in-frame sequences with V and J called. These copies leave out some clones; in studies compared against another copy, an unresolved V gene accounts for under half, and the cause of the remainder is not known. This sample has roughly 230,000 clones in its table, and roughly 89% of those were observed once. 3.5% to 5% of the sample is in the top ten clones. Sequencing was performed on peripheral blood. The receptor set was obtained from a woman aged 40 to 55 who had recovered from COVID-19.

The chain is built from TRBV7-6 and TRBJ2-5; tentatively, D is TRBD2 (6 bases). Germline assignment: CDR1 SGHVS and CDR2 FNYEAQ. Trimming cost V 3 bases and J 4 bases, with 15 bases left between them. There are 15 residues in the CDR3. The CDR3 spells CASSFRVGRLETQYF. CDR3 DNA: TGTGCCAGCAGCTTTCGTGTGGGGAGGTTAGAGACCCAGTACTTC. The full variable domain, completed using reference TRBV7-6 and TRBJ2-5, is GAGVSQSPRYKVTKRGQDVALRCDPISGHVSLYWYRQALGQGPEFLTYFNYEAQQDKSGLPNDRFSAERPEGSISTLTIQRTEQRDSAMYRCASSFRVGRLETQYFGPGTRLLVL.

This clone was observed once. This chain connects TRBV6-5 to TRBJ2-2, with D perhaps TRBD2 (6 bases). Germline CDR1 MNHEY, CDR2 SVGAGI. The germline V and J ends were trimmed by 10 bases and 5 bases, with 17 bases remaining between them. CDR3 length equals 14 residues. CDR3 residues: CATKTSAGTGELFF. The DNA of the CDR3 is TGTGCCACTAAGACTAGTGCCGGGACCGGGGAGCTGTTTTTT.

This sequence joins TRBV6-1 and TRBJ1-2, with 7 bases aligning to TRBD1. Germline assignment: CDR1 MNHNS and CDR2 SASEGT. V lost 3 bases to trimming and J lost 2 bases; unmatched junction nucleotides: 12. The CDR3 is 17 amino acids. CDR3 coding DNA: TGTGCCAGCAGTGACCCACTACAGGGGCGCCGGAACTATGGCTACACCTTC. It translates to CASSDPLQGRRNYGYTF.

The chain carries TRBV5-1 and TRBJ1-6; no clear D. Trimming cost V 6 bases and J 9 bases, with 19 bases left between them. Germline CDR1 is SGHRS and CDR2 is YFSETQ. The CDR3 runs 15 residues. CDR3 residues: CASIPDPGLASPLHF. The CDR3 DNA reads as TGCGCCAGCATCCCGGACCCCGGACTGGCTTCACCCCTCCACTTT.

This chain links TRBV19 with TRBJ1-2; no reliable D call. The CDR3 length is 12 residues. Germline V gene sequence: CDR1 LNHDA, CDR2 SQIVND (reference sequence). With 5 bases removed from V and 4 bases from J, the gap between germline ends came to 8 bases. The CDR3 loop is CASSQDFYGYTF. In DNA form, the CDR3 reads TGTGCCAGTAGTCAGGACTTCTATGGCTACACCTTC.

This chain joins TRBV6-5 and TRBJ1-5, with D unclear. Germline CDR1 MNHEY, CDR2 SVGAGI. The germline V and J ends were trimmed by 7 bases and 2 bases, with 9 bases remaining between them. CDR3 size: 13 residues. CDR3 bases: TGTGCCAGCACCGTACTTCGCAATCAGCCCCAGCATTTT. Protein sequence: CASTVLRNQPQHF.

This CDR3 reads CASPNPGGENSPLHF. The CDR3 DNA follows: TGTGCCAGTCCCAACCCCGGGGGAGAGAATTCACCCCTCCACTTT. The chain employs TRBV19 and TRBJ1-6, with a weak D call TRBD1 (5 bases). Germline CDR1 is LNHDA and CDR2 is SQIVND (reference sequence). The CDR3 runs to 15 residues. V lost 8 bases, J lost 7 bases, and 18 bases lay in between.

This clone was observed once. The chain carries TRBV6-5 and TRBJ1-5; a possible D gene is TRBD1 (5 bases). Trimming stripped 2 bases from V and 5 bases from J, with 10 bases between. The length of the CDR3 is 14 residues. CDR1 MNHEY and CDR2 SVGAGI come from the germline V gene. The CDR3 bases are TGTGCCAGCAGTTACGCGGAGGGGTATCAGCCCCAGCATTTT. This encodes CASSYAEGYQPQHF.

The V and J genes are TRBV27 and TRBJ2-1, with 10 bases fitting TRBD2. With V trimmed by 1 base and J by 5 bases, 11 bases remained unmatched. The CDR3 contains 18 residues. CDR1 MNHEY and CDR2 SMNVEV come from the germline V gene (reference sequence). The CDR3 bases are TGTGCCAGCAGTTTATGGGGCAGCGCAAGCGGGGGGGACAATGAGCAGTTCTTC. Its protein is CASSLWGSASGGDNEQFF.

The chain links TRBV2 to TRBJ1-4; D gene unclear. This CDR3 contains 12 residues. Germline CDR1 reads SNHLY; CDR2 reads FYNNEI. Trimming shortened V by 5 bases and J by 11 bases, and 12 bases separated the two germline ends. DNA for the CDR3: TGTGCCAGCAGTACTAACCCCGGTAAACTGTTTTTT. It is translated as CASSTNPGKLFF.

The chain links TRBV18 to TRBJ2-7; 8 bases map to TRBD1. V lost 4 bases, J lost 7 bases, and 6 bases stayed unmatched. In germline, CDR1 is KGHSH, CDR2 LQKENI. The CDR3 has 13 amino acids. CDR3 loop: CASSRGQGLEQYV. CDR3 coding DNA: TGTGCCAGCTCACGAGGACAGGGTTTAGAGCAGTACGTC.

This chain connects TRBV6-2 or TRBV6-3 to TRBJ2-5; D is perhaps TRBD2 (6 bases). The length of the CDR3 is 15 residues. Germline loops: CDR1 MNHEY, CDR2 SVGEGT. Trimming removed 6 bases from V and 1 base from J, with 15 bases in between. The CDR3 DNA follows: TGTGCCAGCAGCCCGGCCAACGGGGGCCAAGAGACCCAGTACTTC. Translating it yields CASSPANGGQETQYF.

This chain links TRBV11-2 with TRBJ1-2; 12 bases align to TRBD1. V gave up 3 bases and J gave up 4 bases; unmatched junction bases: 9. CDR1 is SGHAT, CDR2 FQNNGV, per germline. The CDR3 has 17 amino acids. The CDR3 loop is CASSLGQGAGYTYGYTF. CDR3 in DNA: TGTGCCAGCAGCTTGGGACAGGGGGCTGGGTATACCTATGGCTACACCTTC.

The chain carries TRBV19 and TRBJ2-3; 8 nucleotides line up with TRBD1. The CDR3 sequence is 16 residues long. Germline loops: CDR1 LNHDA, CDR2 SQIVND (reference sequence). The V segment lost 10 bases and the J segment 2 bases; nucleotides outside the gene matches: 14. The CDR3 sequence is CATNIGQGGYTDTQYF. CDR3 bases: TGTGCCACCAATATCGGACAGGGAGGATACACAGATACGCAGTATTTT.

The rearrangement links TRBV15 to TRBJ1-5, with D possibly matching TRBD1 (6 bases). Germline CDR1 and CDR2: LNHNV and YYDKDF (reference sequence). V was cut by 3 bases and J by 4 bases, with 10 bases left in between. There are 14 residues in the CDR3. This CDR3 reads CATSRDSLNQPQHF. Here the CDR3 DNA reads TGTGCCACCAGCAGGGACAGCCTAAATCAGCCCCAGCATTTT.

The rearrangement joins TRBV6-6 to TRBJ1-6, with D tentatively TRBD1 (5 bases). Trimming removed 0 bases at V and 15 bases at J, with 12 bases between. Germline V gene sequence: CDR1 MNHNY, CDR2 SVGAGI (reference sequence). This CDR3 contains 13 residues. In DNA, the CDR3 is TGTGCCAGCAGTTACTCGACAGAATCGCGCCTCCACTTT. It translates to CASSYSTESRLHF.

This chain links TRBV30 with TRBJ2-2; D unclear. The V gene's germline CDR1 is GTSNPN and CDR2 SVGIG (reference sequence). Trimming stripped 4 bases from V and 7 bases from J, with 16 bases between. This CDR3 region has 14 residues. In DNA form, the CDR3 reads TGTGCCTGGAATAGTGGCGTGTCGGGCGGGGAGCTGTTTTTT. Amino acids: CAWNSGVSGGELFF.

The chain recombines TRBV2 with TRBJ1-6, with TRBD1 as a possible D gene (6 bases). Germline V lookup: CDR1 SNHLY, CDR2 FYNNEI. This CDR3 has 15 amino acids. Trimming shortened V by 1 base and J by 5 bases, and 9 bases separated the two germline ends. The CDR3 coding sequence is TGTGCCAGCAGTGAAGGGGGGCAGGATAATTCACCCCTCCACTTT. Translated: CASSEGGQDNSPLHF. Using reference TRBV2 and TRBJ1-6 for the parts outside the CDR3, the full variable domain is EPEVTQTPSHQVTQMGQEVILRCVPISNHLYFYWYRQILGQKVEFLVSFYNNEISEKSEIFDDQFSVERPDGSNFTLKIRSTKLEDSAMYFCASSEGGQDNSPLHFGNGTRLTVT.

The chain carries TRBV6-1 and TRBJ1-6; D gene ambiguous. V was pared by 2 bases and J by 7 bases, with 9 bases between. Germline V gene lookup returns CDR1 MNHNS and CDR2 SASEGT. CDR3 length: 14 amino acids. The CDR3 reads CASSERERNSPLHF. The CDR3 DNA follows: TGTGCCAGCAGTGAACGGGAGCGAAATTCACCCCTCCACTTT.

This chain joins TRBV6-5 and TRBJ1-3, with D unresolved. Germline-derived CDR1 and CDR2 are MNHEY and SVGAGI. The CDR3 loop spans 15 amino acids. With 5 bases removed from V and 4 bases from J, the gap between germline ends came to 15 bases. In nucleotides, the CDR3 is TGTGCCAGCAGTCGCGTACGGTCTACCGGAAACACCATATATTTT. Protein: CASSRVRSTGNTIYF.

The chain combines TRBV7-2 with TRBJ2-7; TRBD2 aligns across 7 bases. After removal of 4 bases from V and 2 bases from J, the junction contained 17 bases not matched to a gene. CDR1 is SGHTA, CDR2 FQGNSA, per germline. The CDR3 is made up of 18 amino acids. The CDR3 sequence: CASSSTPPGASGTYEQYV. The CDR3 DNA sequence: TGTGCCAGCAGCTCAACTCCTCCCGGGGCTAGCGGAACCTACGAGCAGTACGTC.

V usage is TRBV6-5 and J usage is TRBJ2-1; TRBD2 matches 14 bases. The germline gives CDR1 MNHEY, CDR2 SVGAGI. The V and J ends lost 0 bases and 8 bases, in that order; junction bases with no gene match: 0. CDR3 length equals 15 residues. CDR3 in amino acids: CASSYSGLAGDEQFF. DNA for the CDR3: TGTGCCAGCAGTTACTCGGGACTAGCGGGGGATGAGCAGTTCTTC.

The genes are TRBV3-1 (or the pseudogene TRBV3-2) and TRBJ1-4; TRBD1 aligns across 9 bases. Germline trimming cut 4 bases from V and 11 bases from J; bases unmatched to any gene: 5. Germline V gene lookup returns CDR1 LGHDT and CDR2 YNNKEL (reference sequence). CDR3 length: 13 amino acids. CDR3 loop: CASSPGQGGKLFF. Written as DNA, the CDR3 is TGTGCCAGCAGCCCGGGACAGGGTGGGAAACTGTTTTTT.

The rearrangement joins TRBV27 to TRBJ1-6, with unresolved D. The germline V gene encodes CDR1 MNHEY and CDR2 SMNVEV (reference sequence). The CDR3 runs 15 residues. With 5 bases removed from V and 10 bases from J, the gap between germline ends came to 18 bases. In DNA form, the CDR3 reads TGTGCCAGCAGTAAAAGACGGGGTATGGGGTCACCCCTCCACTTT. Its protein product is CASSKRRGMGSPLHF.

CDR3 coding DNA: TGTGCCAGCAGCTTATTACAGAACTACGAGCAGTACTTC. Residues: CASSLLQNYEQYF. The V gene is TRBV7-9, the J gene TRBJ2-7, with D unresolved. The V gene lost 2 bases and the J gene lost 3 bases, with 8 bases spanning the gap. Germline-derived CDR1 and CDR2 are SEHNR and FQNEAQ (reference sequence). This CDR3 comprises 13 residues.

The chain employs TRBV6-2 or TRBV6-3 and TRBJ2-1; 7 nucleotides line up with TRBD2. Trimming removed 5 bases from V and 5 bases from J; junction bases left unmatched: 6. Looked up from germline, CDR1 is MNHEY and CDR2 is SVGEGT. There are 14 residues in the CDR3. DNA for the CDR3: TGTGCCAGCAGTCAGCGGGAACGCCACAATGAGCAGTTCTTC. Protein product: CASSQRERHNEQFF.

The chain joins TRBV4-1 to TRBJ2-3; 11 bases line up with TRBD2. V trimming: 4 bases; J trimming: 10 bases; junction bases outside the gene matches: 7. Germline V gene sequence: CDR1 MGHRA, CDR2 YSYEKL. CDR3 length equals 14 residues. CDR3 nucleotides: TGCGCCAGCAGCCGCCTAGCGGGGGGCCAGGCGCAGTATTTT. Translating gives CASSRLAGGQAQYF.

This clone was seen just once. The chain joins TRBV6-2 or TRBV6-3 to TRBJ2-7, with 11 bases that match TRBD2. The junction had 14 bases not matched to a gene; V was cut back by 6 bases and J by 7 bases. CDR3 length equals 16 residues. Germline values: CDR1 MNHEY, CDR2 SVGEGT. The CDR3 loop reads CASSGSRLAGSSEQYF. In DNA form, the CDR3 reads TGTGCCAGCAGCGGATCAAGACTAGCGGGGTCTTCAGAGCAGTACTTC.

The chain carries TRBV5-6 and TRBJ2-1, with TRBD2 identical over 11 bases. Germline V gives CDR1 SGHDT, CDR2 YYEEEE. The CDR3 contains 17 residues. Trimming at V came to 2 bases and at J to 6 bases, leaving 10 bases not matched to a gene. CDR3 sequence reads: CASSFLRSSGRANEQFF. The CDR3 DNA is TGTGCCAGCAGCTTCTTGCGAAGTAGCGGGAGGGCCAATGAGCAGTTCTTC.

This clone was detected only once. The rearrangement uses TRBV2 and TRBJ2-3; no definite D call. V lost 7 bases and J lost 5, with 10 bases in between. CDR1 is SNHLY, CDR2 FYNNEI, per germline. The length of the CDR3 is 12 residues. CDR3 nucleotides: TGTGCCAGCAATGCGGTCGGAGATACGCAGTATTTT. Translation: CASNAVGDTQYF.

CDR3 nucleotide sequence: TGTGCCACCCGACAGGGAGATTACGAGCAGTACGTC. Translated: CATRQGDYEQYV. The genes are TRBV10-3 and TRBJ2-7; 7 nucleotides match TRBD1. V was clipped by 10 bases and J by 4 bases; unmatched bases: 7. This CDR3 comprises 12 residues. Germline values: CDR1 ENHRY, CDR2 SYGVKD.